Presented here are 24 T cell receptor beta chains from one specimen sequenced in a study of control samples from healthy donors and cancer patients. Only in-frame clones appear in the TCRdb table, and some are missing; sequencing was by immunoSEQ multiplex PCR. The sample includes approximately 9,100 clones, more than 85% of them seen just once. Material for sequencing was PBMCs. These receptors originate from a man aged 55 to 70 with colorectal cancer.

This chain joins TRBV4-1 and TRBJ2-7; D not certain. Trimming shortened V by 5 bases and J by 2 bases, and 13 bases separated the two germline ends. The CDR3 is 14 residues long. Germline CDR1 and CDR2: MGHRA and YSYEKL. Here the CDR3 DNA reads TGCGCCAGCAGCTCATTGTACAGTCCCTACGAGCAGTACTTC. Amino acid sequence: CASSSLYSPYEQYF.

The rearrangement links TRBV7-9 to TRBJ1-4; D might be TRBD1 (5 bases). Per the germline V gene, CDR1 is SEHNR and CDR2 is FQNEAQ (reference sequence). This CDR3 has 15 residues. Between the trimmed V and J ends, which lost 4 bases and 3 bases, there was a span of 12 bases. The CDR3 sequence: CASSSRGAANEKLFF. CDR3 DNA sequence: TGTGCCAGCAGCTCACGAGGGGCGGCTAATGAAAAACTGTTTTTT.

The chain recombines TRBV12-3 or TRBV12-4 with TRBJ2-1, with D unresolved. There are 12 residues in the CDR3. The V gene lost 8 bases and the J gene lost 7 bases, with 12 bases spanning the gap. In DNA form, the CDR3 reads TGTGCCAGCGGAACTATCATAAATGAGCAGTTCTTC. It translates to CASGTIINEQFF.

This chain connects TRBV2 to TRBJ2-2; TRBD1 agrees at 11 bases. This CDR3 comprises 16 residues. Per germline, CDR1 SNHLY and CDR2 FYNNEI. The J segment lost 5 bases and the V segment lost 3 bases, leaving 5 bases of the junction unmatched. The CDR3 region has the DNA TGTGCCAGCAGTGAGTTAGGACAGGGGGCTACCGGGGAGCTGTTTTTT. Encoded protein: CASSELGQGATGELFF.

The rearrangement links TRBV4-2 to TRBJ2-2, with D uncertain. Germline CDR1 reads LGHNA; CDR2 reads YNFKEQ. V was shortened by 0 bases and J by 6 bases, with 11 bases between the two germline ends. The CDR3 runs 15 residues. The CDR3 here is CASSQDRRISGELFF. The CDR3 region has the DNA TGTGCCAGCAGCCAAGACCGCAGGATCTCCGGGGAGCTGTTTTTT.

This rearrangement joins TRBV5-1 to TRBJ2-1, with D possibly being TRBD2 (6 bases). V was clipped by 2 bases and J by 5 bases, with 23 bases between them. This CDR3 comprises 18 residues. Germline CDR1 is SGHRS and CDR2 is YFSETQ. Here the CDR3 reads CASSFALLGDGGNNEQFF. CDR3 bases: TGCGCCAGCAGCTTCGCGTTGCTCGGCGACGGGGGTAACAATGAGCAGTTCTTC. Full variable domain (outside the CDR3, taken from reference TRBV5-1 and TRBJ2-1): KAGVTQTPRYLIKTRGQQVTLSCSPISGHRSVSWYQQTPGQGLQFLFEYFSETQRNKGNFPGRFSGRQFSNSRSEMNVSTLELGDSALYLCASSFALLGDGGNNEQFFGPGTRLTVL.

The chain joins TRBV7-9 to TRBJ2-5, with 9 positions matching TRBD2. The V gene's germline CDR1 is SEHNR and CDR2 FQNEAQ (reference sequence). The CDR3 extends over 15 amino acids. The J segment lost 0 bases and the V segment lost 2 bases, leaving 1 base of the junction unmatched. The CDR3, as DNA: TGTGCCAGCAGCTTAACTAGCGGGTACCAAGAGACCCAGTACTTC. Its translation: CASSLTSGYQETQYF.

V gene TRBV6-2 or TRBV6-3 combines with J gene TRBJ2-7; 7 bases agree with TRBD1. Trimming at V came to 4 bases and at J to 0 bases, leaving 6 bases not matched to a gene. CDR1 MNHEY and CDR2 SVGEGT come from the germline V gene. The CDR3 runs to 15 residues. CDR3 in DNA: TGTGCCAGCAGTTGGGTAGGGGGCAGCTCCTACGAGCAGTACTTC. This gives the protein CASSWVGGSSYEQYF.

There are a few counts of this clone. V gene TRBV5-4 combines with J gene TRBJ2-1; maybe TRBD2 (6 bases). The CDR3 is 15 amino acids. Per germline, CDR1 SGHNT and CDR2 YYREEE (reference sequence). With 3 bases removed from V and 3 bases from J, the gap between germline ends came to 13 bases. CDR3 residues: CASSWYGGVYNEQFF. The CDR3 bases are TGTGCCAGCAGCTGGTACGGGGGAGTCTACAATGAGCAGTTCTTC.

This chain links TRBV5-8 with TRBJ1-1; 9 bases line up with TRBD1. The CDR3 has 14 amino acids. Trimming took 2 bases from V and 3 from J; bases not matched to a gene: 2. Germline CDR1 SGHTS, CDR2 YDEGEE. The CDR3 DNA is TGTGCCAGCAGCTTTGGGACAGGGTACACTGAAGCTTTCTTT. It yields the protein CASSFGTGYTEAFF.

The chain has TRBV29-1 and TRBJ1-2; D unclear. This CDR3 has 13 amino acids. Germline V lookup: CDR1 SQVTM, CDR2 ANQGSEA. V lost 5 bases and J 4 bases, leaving 14 bases between the germline ends. For the CDR3, the DNA is TGCAGCGTTCTTCCCACAACCGGCTATGGCTACACCTTC. It is translated as CSVLPTTGYGYTF.

The J gene is TRBJ2-7, the V gene TRBV9; 10 bases match TRBD1. This CDR3 spans 16 amino acids. V lost 3 bases to trimming and J lost 3 bases; unmatched junction nucleotides: 9. CDR1 and CDR2 (germline): SGDLS, YYNGEE. The CDR3 DNA sequence: TGTGCCAGCAGCGATTCCCCGGGACAGGGGCTCTACGAGCAGTACTTC. Its protein is CASSDSPGQGLYEQYF.

This clone showed up just a few times. The chain joins TRBV6-6 to TRBJ1-5; no clear D. CDR1 MNHNY and CDR2 SVGAGI come from the germline V gene (reference sequence). The CDR3 totals 11 residues. V lost 2 bases and J 11 bases, leaving 7 bases between the germline ends. The CDR3 protein is CASSYPETQHF. The CDR3 coding sequence is TGTGCCAGCAGTTACCCGGAGACCCAGCATTTT.

The rearrangement uses TRBV7-8 and TRBJ2-7; 7 bases line up with TRBD1. Germline V gene sequence: CDR1 SGHVS, CDR2 FQNEAQ. This CDR3 is built from 14 residues. V was clipped by 5 bases and J by 3 bases; unmatched bases: 7. The chain's CDR3 is CASSPTGQSYEQYF. For the CDR3, the DNA is TGTGCCAGCAGCCCGACGGGACAGAGCTACGAGCAGTACTTC.

This clone was seen a single time. The CDR3 loop reads CASSLEGGWSYEQYF. In nucleotides, the CDR3 is TGCGCCAGCAGCTTGGAGGGGGGGTGGTCCTACGAGCAGTACTTC. The chain uses TRBV5-1 and TRBJ2-7; maybe TRBD2 (7 bases). Trimming took 0 bases from V and 1 from J, leaving 11 bases between them. The V gene's germline CDR1 is SGHRS and CDR2 YFSETQ. There are 15 residues in the CDR3.

The chain couples TRBV19 to TRBJ2-1; 8 bases align to TRBD2. V was clipped by 6 bases and J by 4 bases; unmatched bases: 8. The CDR3 runs 15 residues. Germline V gives CDR1 LNHDA, CDR2 SQIVND (reference sequence). CDR3 DNA: TGTGCCAGTAGACCTACGGGGGGGCTTTACAATGAGCAGTTCTTC. Its protein product is CASRPTGGLYNEQFF.

This clone showed up just a few times. The chain links TRBV6-5 to TRBJ2-7; 7 bases align to TRBD1. The J segment lost 3 bases and the V segment lost 6 bases, leaving 5 bases of the junction unmatched. The CDR3 spans 13 residues. The germline V gene has CDR1 MNHEY and CDR2 SVGAGI. Here the CDR3 reads CASSRQGSYEQYF. In DNA form, the CDR3 reads TGTGCCAGCAGCAGACAGGGCAGCTACGAGCAGTACTTC.

The rearrangement joins TRBV30 to TRBJ1-2; 7 bases map to TRBD1. Germline V gene lookup returns CDR1 GTSNPN and CDR2 SVGIG (reference sequence). Trimming removed 0 bases from V and 2 bases from J; junction bases left unmatched: 3. The CDR3 is made up of 14 amino acids. CDR3 in DNA: TGTGCCTGGAGTGTACTGGGACAGAACTATGGCTACACCTTC. It codes for CAWSVLGQNYGYTF. Using reference TRBV30 and TRBJ1-2 for the parts outside the CDR3, the full variable domain is SQTIHQWPATLVQPVGSPLSLECTVEGTSNPNLYWYRQAAGRGLQLLFYSVGIGQISSEVPQNLSASRPQDRQFILSSKKLLLSDSGFYLCAWSVLGQNYGYTFGSGTRLTVV.

The chain joins TRBV4-1 to TRBJ1-5; 11 bases are shared with TRBD1. Germline CDR1 MGHRA, CDR2 YSYEKL. The CDR3 has 15 amino acids. Trimming at V came to 3 bases and at J to 5 bases, leaving 3 bases not matched to a gene. For the CDR3, the DNA is TGCGCCAGCAGCCACCGGACAGGGGGCGATCAGCCCCAGCATTTT. Translating it yields CASSHRTGGDQPQHF.

The CDR3 DNA is TGTGCCAGCAGCTTTAGGACAGGGCAAAATGAGCAGTTCTTC. Protein: CASSFRTGQNEQFF. The chain links TRBV2 to TRBJ2-1, with TRBD1 matching over 8 bases. V trimming: 6 bases; J trimming: 7 bases; junction bases outside the gene matches: 8. Per the germline V gene, CDR1 is SNHLY and CDR2 is FYNNEI. CDR3 length equals 14 residues.

The chain joins TRBV2 to TRBJ1-1; D unclear. The CDR3 runs 13 residues. V was clipped by 8 bases and J by 1 base, with 11 bases between them. The germline gives CDR1 SNHLY, CDR2 FYNNEI. The CDR3 bases are TGTGCCAGCGGTATCCATGAGAACACTGAAGCTTTCTTT. Encoded protein: CASGIHENTEAFF.

The chain joins TRBV7-8 to TRBJ2-1; D remains ambiguous. Trimming shortened V by 1 base and J by 6 bases, and 16 bases separated the two germline ends. The CDR3 contains 16 residues. Germline V CDR1 and CDR2: SGHVS, FQNEAQ. CDR3 amino acids: CASSLGPGRATNEQFF. The CDR3 coding sequence is TGTGCCAGCAGCTTAGGTCCTGGACGGGCAACCAATGAGCAGTTCTTC.

This chain connects TRBV9 to TRBJ2-2, with 10 bases identical to TRBD1. Trimming removed 4 bases from V and 2 bases from J; junction bases left unmatched: 5. The length of the CDR3 is 16 residues. Germline V CDR1 and CDR2: SGDLS, YYNGEE. The CDR3 sequence: CASSSGTGVNTGELFF. CDR3 in DNA: TGTGCCAGCAGCTCGGGGACAGGGGTTAACACCGGGGAGCTGTTTTTT.

The CDR3 nucleotides read TGTGCCAGCACCGTGGGGGGCAGGACCTACGAGCAGTACTTC. Translating it yields CASTVGGRTYEQYF. The gene calls are TRBV28 and TRBJ2-7; perhaps D is TRBD1 or TRBD2 (6 bases each). The length of the CDR3 is 14 residues. The V gene's germline CDR1 is MDHEN and CDR2 SYDVKM. V lost 7 bases and J lost 2, with 15 bases in between. Variable domain in full (rest from reference TRBV28 and TRBJ2-7): DVKVTQSSRYLVKRTGEKVFLECVQDMDHENMFWYRQDPGLGLRLIYFSYDVKMKEKGDIPEGYSVSREKKERFSLILESASTNQTSMYLCASTVGGRTYEQYFGPGTRLTVT.